The present T cell receptor beta chain was sequenced within a study of shared clonotypes between healthy human individuals. Overall study findings and caveats: Deeper or shallower sequencing was expected to change how clonotypes are shared among donors. The sole specimen, blood, was sampled, and tissue repertoires likely differ.

As processed by the authors: As immunoSEQ supplied junction-only sequences (without quality scores), filtering differed. Here immunoSEQ multiplex PCR was the method, and the copy in TCRdb shows in-frame clones only, minus some. The DNA gave D and trimming, while V, J and clone size come from that table. The sample contains about 610,000 clones, about 96% of which appear only once. Naive CD8 cells comprised CD45RO-negative, CCR7-positively selected cells, excluding terminally differentiated effector memory CD45RA+ cells. V was trimmed by 6 bases and J by 3 bases, leaving 6 bases between them. This CDR3 is 11 amino acids long. Germline CDR1 is MNHNS and CDR2 is SASEGT. As concerns this clone: Antigen: not known.

The rearrangement joins TRBV6-1 to TRBJ2-7; D is uncertain. Sequencing was done on a sample of naive CD8+ T cells sorted from blood. This sequence originates from a woman aged 25-40 years in good health. The CDR3 bases are TGTGCCAGCAGAACCTACTACGAGCAGTACTTC. Its protein product is CASRTYYEQYF.